These T cell receptor beta chains were read from a single sample in a study of patients and donors after allogeneic stem cell transplantation. TCRdb re-analysed the RT-PCR reads in MiXCR, keeping a single row per CDR3 protein. The sample yields under 200,000 distinct CDR3 sequences, approximately 22% seen once. Specimen: blood, either unsorted or a sorted T cell fraction (not recorded which). Receptor source: a human donor who was either an allogeneic HSCT recipient or a stem cell or donor lymphocyte infusion donor (not recorded which). It is not recorded whose cells these are; they may come from a transplant donor. CDR3s include the opening cysteine and the closing phenylalanine or tryptophan. D genes are given only for firm matches. Size is omitted from some rows. Given values are once, few, many or a class for expanded clones.

V gene,D gene,clone size,J gene,CDR3 protein,CDR3 DNA
TRBV11-1,-,few,TRBJ2-7,CASNLWDKSDEQYF,TGTGCCAGCAATCTATGGGACAAAAGTGACGAGCAGTACTTC
TRBV12-3/TRBV12-4,TRBD1,-,TRBJ1-6,CASSFRDRGLLHNSPLHF,TGTGCCAGCAGTTTCCGGGACAGGGGGTTACTTCATAATTCACCCCTCCACTTT
TRBV6-6,TRBD2,few,TRBJ2-7,CASSYSKTSGSGEQYF,TGTGCCAGCAGTTACTCGAAAACTAGCGGGAGTGGGGAGCAGTACTTC
TRBV20-1,-,few,TRBJ2-7,CSARGQGNHYEQYF,TGCAGTGCTAGAGGGCAAGGGAACCACTACGAGCAGTACTTC
TRBV12-3/TRBV12-4,-,many,TRBJ1-2,CASTPVEGLYGYTF,TGTGCCAGCACCCCCGTCGAGGGGCTGTATGGCTACACCTTC
TRBV16,TRBD1,-,TRBJ1-5,CASSPGQGAEQPQHF,TGTGCCAGCAGCCCAGGACAGGGGGCAGAACAGCCCCAGCATTTT
TRBV7-6,-,few,TRBJ2-3,CASSLLAEATDTQYF,TGTGCCAGCAGCTTATTGGCGGAGGCCACAGATACGCAGTATTTT
TRBV20-1,-,-,TRBJ2-3,CSAGQQMGTDTQYF,TGCAGTGCCGGTCAGCAGATGGGCACAGATACGCAGTATTTT
TRBV10-3,-,-,TRBJ2-1,CAIGGKRYNEQFF,TGTGCCATAGGAGGGAAGAGATACAATGAGCAGTTCTTC
TRBV3-1,-,few,TRBJ2-2,CASSQLNRVRNTGELFF,TGTGCCAGCAGCCAACTAAACAGGGTTAGGAACACCGGGGAGCTGTTTTTT
TRBV10-3,-,-,TRBJ2-5,CAISERPRETQYF,TGTGCCATCAGTGAGCGTCCCAGAGAGACCCAGTACTTC
TRBV6-5,TRBD2,many,TRBJ2-2,CASSYYGRVTGELFF,TGTGCCAGCAGTTATTACGGGAGGGTCACCGGGGAGCTGTTTTTT
TRBV5-1,-,many,TRBJ1-5,CASSRSLDQPQHF,TGCGCCAGCAGCCGCTCCCTCGATCAGCCCCAGCATTTT
TRBV2,TRBD2,-,TRBJ2-2,CASSAGLAGTGELFF,TGTGCCAGCAGTGCGGGACTAGCAGGGACCGGGGAGCTGTTTTTT